Presented here are 16 T cell receptor beta chains from one specimen sequenced in a study of T cell changes during pregnancy in multiple sclerosis. Produced via immunoSEQ multiplex PCR; TCRdb's table is partial and in-frame only. The table includes around 70,000 clones, roughly nine tenths detected once. The input for sequencing was peripheral blood, taken in the first trimester of pregnancy. The receptors originated from a female donor in good health, enrolled as a control in a pregnancy study.

This chain joins TRBV29-1 and TRBJ2-7; 12 bases align to TRBD2. This CDR3 comprises 14 residues. After removal of 7 bases from V and 5 bases from J, the junction contained 9 bases not matched to a gene. Germline V gene data show CDR1 as SQVTM and CDR2 as ANQGSEA. CDR3: CSGLTSGSRNEQYF. In DNA, the CDR3 is TGCAGCGGGCTGACTAGCGGGAGTCGGAACGAGCAGTACTTC.

The J gene is TRBJ2-7, the V gene TRBV7-2; 9 bases are a match to TRBD2. V trimming: 5 bases; J trimming: 7 bases; junction bases outside the gene matches: 12. The CDR3 extends over 15 amino acids. The germline gives CDR1 SGHTA, CDR2 FQGNSA. CDR3 DNA sequence: TGTGCCAGCAGCCTAAACCTGGGACTAGCAGGAGAGCAGTACTTC. It yields the protein CASSLNLGLAGEQYF.

The rearrangement uses TRBV30 and TRBJ2-2; 8 nucleotides line up with TRBD2. Germline V CDR1 and CDR2: GTSNPN, SVGIG (reference sequence). The V segment lost 2 bases and the J segment 4 bases; nucleotides outside the gene matches: 12. The CDR3 spans 17 residues. CDR3 sequence reads: CAWSRRGGGSSTGELFF. The DNA for the CDR3 is TGTGCCTGGAGTCGCCGGGGGGGCGGGAGTTCCACCGGGGAGCTGTTTTTT.

This chain uses TRBV7-2 with TRBJ2-5, with no clear D. Trimming took off 5 bases at V and 9 bases at J, with 22 bases between the two ends. CDR1 is SGHTA, CDR2 FQGNSA, per germline. This CDR3 region has 15 residues. CDR3 coding DNA: TGTGCCAGCAGCCCTGGAGTGGCGGCCTCCAAGCCCCAGTACTTC. It specifies CASSPGVAASKPQYF.

This chain joins TRBV19 and TRBJ2-2, with unresolved D. V was trimmed by 1 base and J by 1 base, leaving 4 bases between them. The germline CDR1 and CDR2 sequences are LNHDA and SQIVND (reference sequence). This CDR3 region has 14 residues. The CDR3 loop reads CASSIAVNTGELFF. CDR3 in DNA: TGTGCCAGTAGTATAGCCGTGAACACCGGGGAGCTGTTTTTT.

CDR3 nucleotide sequence: TGTGCCAGCAGTTTAAGAAGGACAGCCGCGGGTAATACTGAAGCTTTCTTT. Its protein is CASSLRRTAAGNTEAFF. V usage is TRBV28 and J usage is TRBJ1-1; tentative D call: TRBD1 (6 bases). This CDR3 has 17 residues. Germline-derived CDR1 and CDR2 are MDHEN and SYDVKM. Deletions cut 2 bases from V and 5 bases from J, with 21 bases between.

The chain couples TRBV27 to TRBJ2-7, with 9 bases matching TRBD1. The ends lost 6 bases at V and 7 bases at J; junction bases unmatched: 10. The germline V gene encodes CDR1 MNHEY and CDR2 SMNVEV (reference sequence). The CDR3 loop spans 14 amino acids. The CDR3 sequence is CASSPGTGSGEQYF. The DNA for the CDR3 is TGTGCCAGCAGCCCCGGGACAGGGTCGGGGGAGCAGTACTTC.

This chain joins TRBV27 and TRBJ2-3, with TRBD2 identical over 8 bases. The CDR3 covers 15 residues. The V gene's germline CDR1 is MNHEY and CDR2 SMNVEV (reference sequence). V shed 5 bases, J shed 1 base, and the junction held 5 bases outside the gene matches. CDR3 DNA sequence: TGTGCCAGCAGTACCCTCGGGGGGGGCACAGATACGCAGTATTTT. Its protein is CASSTLGGGTDTQYF.

The J gene is TRBJ1-2, the V gene TRBV7-9; 10 positions agree with TRBD1. Per germline, CDR1 SEHNR and CDR2 FQNEAQ (reference sequence). This CDR3 has 15 amino acids. Trimming removed 8 bases from V and 2 bases from J; junction bases left unmatched: 8. The CDR3 DNA follows: TGTGCCAGCCAAGTGACAGGGGGCGCGAACTATGGCTACACCTTC. It translates to CASQVTGGANYGYTF.

The chain links TRBV5-1 to TRBJ2-3; perhaps TRBD2 as D (5 bases). The germline V gene encodes CDR1 SGHRS and CDR2 YFSETQ. This CDR3 is built from 15 residues. With 2 bases removed from V and 2 bases from J, the gap between germline ends came to 12 bases. The CDR3 here is CASSFYRGNTDTQYF. The CDR3, as DNA: TGCGCCAGCAGCTTCTACCGGGGAAACACAGATACGCAGTATTTT. Variable domain in full (rest from reference TRBV5-1 and TRBJ2-3): KAGVTQTPRYLIKTRGQQVTLSCSPISGHRSVSWYQQTPGQGLQFLFEYFSETQRNKGNFPGRFSGRQFSNSRSEMNVSTLELGDSALYLCASSFYRGNTDTQYFGPGTRLTVL.

In its sample, this clone was seen once. This chain joins TRBV27 and TRBJ1-1; 11 bases map to TRBD1. The trim removed 3 bases at V and 7 bases at J, leaving 7 bases unmatched. CDR3 size: 15 residues. Germline values: CDR1 MNHEY, CDR2 SMNVEV (reference sequence). Here the CDR3 DNA reads TGTGCCAGCAGTTTTTACCGGGACAGGGGGATTGAAGCTTTCTTT. Translated: CASSFYRDRGIEAFF.

The chain carries TRBV14 and TRBJ2-4, with D possibly TRBD1 on 7 matching bases. CDR1 and CDR2 from the germline V gene are SGHDN and FVKESK. The V and J ends lost 4 bases and 0 bases respectively, with 13 bases between them. The CDR3 is 16 amino acids. The CDR3 nucleotides read TGTGCCAGCAGCCCCAACAGGGGAGGAGCCAAAAACATTCAGTACTTC. It codes for CASSPNRGGAKNIQYF.

V usage is TRBV27 and J usage is TRBJ2-1; D is perhaps TRBD1 (5 bases). Germline values: CDR1 MNHEY, CDR2 SMNVEV (reference sequence). The V gene lost 4 bases and the J gene lost 4 bases, with 14 bases spanning the gap. This CDR3 contains 15 residues. CDR3 in amino acids: CASSWGRVEYNEQFF. Written as DNA, the CDR3 is TGTGCCAGCAGTTGGGGCAGGGTGGAGTACAATGAGCAGTTCTTC.

The chain links TRBV18 to TRBJ2-5, with D tentatively TRBD1 (5 bases). Germline-derived CDR1 and CDR2 are KGHSH and LQKENI. There are 13 residues in the CDR3. V was cut by 6 bases and J by 2 bases, with 10 bases left in between. CDR3 DNA: TGTGCCAGCTCCTCAGGGATTCAAGAGACCCAGTACTTC. Its protein product is CASSSGIQETQYF. The full variable domain, in which reference TRBV18 and TRBJ2-5 provide the parts outside the CDR3, is NAGVMQNPRHLVRRRGQEARLRCSPMKGHSHVYWYRQLPEEGLKFMVYLQKENIIDESGMPKERFSAEFPKEGPSILRIQQVVRGDSAAYFCASSSGIQETQYFGPGTRLLVL.

The gene calls are TRBV6-6 and TRBJ1-2; 9 nucleotides match TRBD1. Trimming removed 7 bases from V and 6 bases from J; junction bases left unmatched: 15. The CDR3 spans 16 residues. Looked up from germline, CDR1 is MNHNY and CDR2 is SVGAGI (reference sequence). CDR3 sequence: CASNSPPGTGTDGYTF. The DNA of the CDR3 is TGTGCCAGCAACTCTCCGCCAGGGACAGGGACGGATGGCTACACCTTC.

A note on this clone: Sequence at one end of the junction differs from germline and may be a read error. The genes are TRBV5-4 and TRBJ2-7, with D possibly TRBD2 on 6 matching bases. The CDR3 contains 15 residues. Germline V gene sequence: CDR1 SGHNT, CDR2 YYREEE (reference sequence). The CDR3: CASSLGRDSSNEQYF. CDR3 DNA sequence: TGTGCCAGCAGTCTAGGGCGGGACTCCTCCAACGAGCAGTACTTC. Looking up the rest from reference TRBV5-4 and TRBJ2-7 gives the full variable domain: ETGVTQSPTHLIKTRGQQVTLRCSSQSGHNTVSWYQQALGQGPQFIFQYYREEENGRGNFPPRFSGLQFPNYSSELNVNALELDDSALYLCASSLGRDSSNEQYFGPGTRLTVT.